This passage covers 21 T cell receptor beta chains from one sample sequenced in a study of blood T cell repertoires in COVID-19 (dated by TCRdb to the early 2020s). Libraries were prepared through the immunoSEQ multiplex PCR assay. TCRdb mirrors the immuneACCESS table, restricted to in-frame sequences. Some clones are absent from its copies; in checked studies, under half trace to an unresolved V gene, and the reason for the others is unknown. In all, the sample holds around 360,000 clones, and about 88% of those were seen once. The leading ten clones occupy 2.5% to 3.5% of the sample. The sequencing input was PBMCs or T cells enriched from blood (not recorded which). The origin of the receptors is a woman aged 30 to 39 who had recovered from COVID-19.

The chain links TRBV11-3 to TRBJ2-7; a weak D match, TRBD1 (6 bases). The CDR3 spans 14 residues. CDR1 and CDR2 (germline): SGHNT, YENEEA. V was trimmed by 5 bases and J by 7 bases, leaving 18 bases between them. The DNA of the CDR3 is TGTGCCAGCAGCCCGACGCCCAGGGGCGAGGAGCAGTACTTC. Amino acids: CASSPTPRGEEQYF.

The chain carries TRBV11-1 and TRBJ1-2, with TRBD1 matching 9 bases. Losses at the gene ends were 5 bases for V and 6 bases for J; bases not matched to a gene: 4. Looked up from germline, CDR1 is SGHAT and CDR2 is FQDESV (reference sequence). The CDR3 totals 13 residues. The chain's CDR3 is CASSTDRGDGYTF. The CDR3 nucleotides are TGTGCCAGCAGCACCGACAGGGGGGATGGCTACACCTTC.

The chain has TRBV10-1 and TRBJ1-2; 9 positions agree with TRBD1. The V gene's germline CDR1 is WNHNN and CDR2 SYGVQD (reference sequence). J was trimmed by 8 bases and V by 3 bases; bases with no gene match: 7. CDR3 length: 14 amino acids. The CDR3 DNA reads TGCGCCAGCAGTGATGGGACAGGGTTTCACGGCTACACCTTC. Encoded protein: CASSDGTGFHGYTF.

CDR3 DNA sequence: TGCGCCAGCAGTGAGTCGACTCGGGCGGGCGAGCAGTACTTC. Protein sequence: CASSESTRAGEQYF. The chain couples TRBV10-2 to TRBJ2-7; maybe TRBD2 (5 bases). V shed 0 bases and J shed 6 bases, with 12 bases lying between them. Germline values: CDR1 WSHSY, CDR2 SAAADI. This CDR3 has 14 amino acids.

V usage is TRBV4-1 and J usage is TRBJ2-7, with 9 bases identical to TRBD1. This CDR3 is built from 16 residues. Trimming cost V 0 bases and J 2 bases; bases outside gene matches: 5. Germline V gene data show CDR1 as MGHRA and CDR2 as YSYEKL. CDR3 protein: CASSQDSWTGAYEQYF. The DNA of the CDR3 is TGCGCCAGCAGCCAAGACTCTTGGACAGGGGCCTACGAGCAGTACTTC.

This clone was recorded only once. The gene calls are TRBV6-5 and TRBJ2-1, with 11 bases fitting TRBD2. The CDR3 runs to 14 residues. From germline, CDR1 is MNHEY and CDR2 SVGAGI. V lost 10 bases, J lost 5 bases, and 7 bases stayed unmatched. The CDR3 bases are TGTGCCACCACTACTAGCGGGGGAAACAATGAGCAGTTCTTC. Translating gives CATTTSGGNNEQFF.

The chain uses TRBV18 and TRBJ1-1; 7 bases fit TRBD1. The J segment lost 4 bases and the V segment lost 5 bases, leaving 16 bases of the junction unmatched. Germline V gene lookup returns CDR1 KGHSH and CDR2 LQKENI. The CDR3 is 17 amino acids. CDR3 DNA: TGTGCCAGCTCATGGGCTCCTACAGGGGTTGGAAGCACTGAAGCTTTCTTT. Its translation is CASSWAPTGVGSTEAFF.

The chain employs TRBV9 and TRBJ2-1; D possibly corresponds to TRBD2 (6 bases). The CDR3 runs to 14 residues. CDR1 is SGDLS, CDR2 YYNGEE, per germline. V lost 3 bases to trimming and J lost 10 bases, with 17 bases between them. The CDR3 here is CASSAGRTIQEQFF. In nucleotides, the CDR3 is TGTGCCAGCAGCGCGGGGCGGACTATTCAGGAGCAGTTCTTC.

The chain carries TRBV28 and TRBJ1-5; D gene uncertain. V was pared by 5 bases and J by 5 bases, with 16 bases between. Germline CDR1 MDHEN, CDR2 SYDVKM. This CDR3 has 15 amino acids. DNA for the CDR3: TGTGCCAGCAGTCCCGACCGGGAGGGAGATCAGCCCCAGCATTTT. Residues: CASSPDREGDQPQHF. Drawing the rest from reference TRBV28 and TRBJ1-5, the complete variable domain is DVKVTQSSRYLVKRTGEKVFLECVQDMDHENMFWYRQDPGLGLRLIYFSYDVKMKEKGDIPEGYSVSREKKERFSLILESASTNQTSMYLCASSPDREGDQPQHFGDGTRLSIL.

In DNA, the CDR3 is TGCGCCAGCAGTCTTGGACAGGGGCAGCCCCAGCATTTT. It specifies CASSLGQGQPQHF. This sequence joins TRBV10-2 and TRBJ1-5; 9 bases align to TRBD1. After removal of 5 bases from V and 7 bases from J, the junction contained 3 bases not matched to a gene. CDR1 is WSHSY, CDR2 SAAADI, per germline. The CDR3 consists of 13 residues.

V gene TRBV7-8 combines with J gene TRBJ2-7; 14 bases align to TRBD2. In germline, CDR1 is SGHVS, CDR2 FQNEAQ. CDR3 size: 13 residues. Trimming at V came to 6 bases and at J to 5 bases, leaving 0 bases not matched to a gene. The CDR3 loop reads CASRTSGRDEQYF. In nucleotides, the CDR3 is TGTGCCAGCAGGACTAGCGGGAGGGACGAGCAGTACTTC.

The chain links TRBV6-2 or TRBV6-3 to TRBJ1-2; no clear D gene. This CDR3 spans 12 amino acids. Per the germline V gene, CDR1 is MNHEY and CDR2 is SVGEGT. V lost 6 bases to trimming and J lost 7 bases, with 12 bases between them. Here the CDR3 DNA reads TGTGCCAGCAGCCCAGCAGGCAGTGGCTACACCTTC. It translates to CASSPAGSGYTF.

The chain links TRBV5-8 to TRBJ1-5, with TRBD1 identical over 9 bases. Trimming at V came to 4 bases and at J to 4 bases, leaving 6 bases not matched to a gene. Germline V gene sequence: CDR1 SGHTS, CDR2 YDEGEE. CDR3 size: 15 residues. The CDR3 sequence is CASSLGTGLNQPQHF. The CDR3, as DNA: TGTGCCAGCAGCCTTGGGACAGGGTTGAATCAGCCCCAGCATTTT.

The rearrangement uses TRBV28 and TRBJ1-1; D ambiguous. Germline V gives CDR1 MDHEN, CDR2 SYDVKM. Between the trimmed V and J ends, which lost 6 bases and 3 bases, there was a span of 17 bases. The CDR3 is 15 amino acids. CDR3: CASSAPRESDTEAFF. DNA of the CDR3: TGTGCCAGCAGCGCCCCGCGGGAATCGGACACTGAAGCTTTCTTT.

This clone was counted many times. This chain uses TRBV27 with TRBJ1-6, with TRBD1 as a possible D gene (5 bases). Germline V lookup: CDR1 MNHEY, CDR2 SMNVEV (reference sequence). V was cut by 5 bases and J by 10 bases, with 9 bases left in between. This CDR3 is 12 amino acids long. CDR3 region: CASSEAGSPLHF. In nucleotides, the CDR3 is TGTGCCAGCAGTGAAGCAGGGTCACCCCTCCACTTT.

This rearrangement joins TRBV5-1 to TRBJ2-7; 12 bases agree with TRBD2. The junction had 19 bases not matched to a gene; V was cut back by 4 bases and J by 2 bases. Germline V CDR1 and CDR2: SGHRS, YFSETQ. CDR3 length: 20 amino acids. Written as DNA, the CDR3 is TGCGCCAGCAGCCTTGTCTCTCAGACTAGCGGGAGTCGTACCCCCTACGAGCAGTACTTC. This codes for CASSLVSQTSGSRTPYEQYF.

J is TRBJ1-6 and V is TRBV2; no definite D call. This CDR3 has 15 residues. Looked up from germline, CDR1 is SNHLY and CDR2 is FYNNEI. The V end was cut by 5 bases, the J end by 7 bases, with 15 bases between. CDR3 amino acids: CASSLRRSGNSPLHF. DNA of the CDR3: TGTGCCAGCAGTCTCAGGAGGAGCGGGAATTCACCCCTCCACTTT.

This clone was found once. CDR3 nucleotide sequence: TGTGCCAGCAGTTCCCCGACTGGAGTTACTGAAGCTTTCTTT. It specifies CASSSPTGVTEAFF. The chain couples TRBV28 to TRBJ1-1; D call uncertain. This CDR3 contains 14 residues. Per germline, CDR1 MDHEN and CDR2 SYDVKM. V gave up 4 bases and J gave up 5 bases, with 14 bases separating them.

The gene calls are TRBV6-1 and TRBJ2-7, with a weak D call TRBD1 (6 bases). Trimming stripped 0 bases from V and 2 bases from J, with 17 bases between. Germline V gene sequence: CDR1 MNHNS, CDR2 SASEGT. This CDR3 has 17 amino acids. Here the CDR3 reads CASSEAPRAGTPYEQYF. The CDR3 DNA follows: TGTGCCAGCAGTGAAGCCCCTCGGGCAGGGACACCCTACGAGCAGTACTTC.

This clone was seen a few times. This chain links TRBV7-3 with TRBJ1-2, with 8 nucleotides matching TRBD1. The CDR3 totals 13 residues. Germline CDR1 SGHTA, CDR2 FQGTGA. V dropped 4 bases and J dropped 7; count of bases not matched to a gene: 5. CDR3 sequence (DNA): TGTGCCAGCAGCTCCAGGACAGGGAGTGGCTACACCTTC. Encoded protein: CASSSRTGSGYTF.

This rearrangement joins TRBV29-1 to TRBJ1-1; 9 bases are shared with TRBD1. Germline lookup yields CDR1 SQVTM and CDR2 ANQGSEA. V dropped 4 bases and J dropped 0; count of bases not matched to a gene: 6. The CDR3 length is 15 residues. In DNA, the CDR3 is TGCAGCGTTGGAGGGACAGGGCTCATGAACACTGAAGCTTTCTTT. It yields the protein CSVGGTGLMNTEAFF. Variable domain in full (rest from reference TRBV29-1 and TRBJ1-1): SAVISQKPSRDICQRGTSLTIQCQVDSQVTMMFWYRQQPGQSLTLIATANQGSEATYESGFVIDKFPISRPNLTFSTLTVSNMSPEDSSIYLCSVGGTGLMNTEAFFGQGTRLTVV.